The 9 T cell receptor beta chains below come from one sample, sequenced in a study of post-analysis software for immune sequencing data (dated by TCRdb to the mid-2010s). Broader findings and caveats from the paper: Patients showed significantly higher frequencies than controls for several TRBV segments, among them TRBV5-6, TRBV5-1 and TRBV20-1.

The antigens these receptors bind are not known. Receptors were amplified or captured by PCR. Sequencing was performed on an Illumina HiSeq 2500. To reduce PCR and sequencing biases, unique molecular identifiers were incorporated into the TCR beta cDNA libraries. TCRdb trimmed public reads at Q25 via fastp, called clones via MiXCR and kept in-frame beta chains. Identical CDR3 protein sequences are pooled into one entry, listed with their most common genes and DNA. In all, the sample holds roughly 670,000 distinct CDR3 sequences, and approximately 60% of those were seen once. The ten largest clones take up approximately 10% of the sample. Sequencing was done on a sample of blood. The origin of the receptors is a girl aged 2 to 9 with multiple sclerosis.

The J gene is TRBJ2-1, the V gene TRBV20-1, with D uncertain. The CDR3 totals 10 residues. Germline CDR1 and CDR2: DFQATT and SNEGSKA (reference sequence). V lost 3 bases and J 13 bases, leaving 10 bases between the germline ends. CDR3 sequence reads: CSASRAGQFF. The CDR3 nucleotides are TGCAGTGCTAGCCGAGCCGGACAGTTCTTC.

The chain is built from TRBV7-2 and TRBJ1-2, with a weak D call TRBD1 (5 bases). The CDR3 totals 13 residues. Between the trimmed V and J ends, which lost 5 bases and 3 bases, there was a span of 10 bases. Germline V CDR1 and CDR2: SGHTA, FQGNSA. CDR3 in DNA: TGTGCCAGCAGCGTATTGGGGGACTATGGCTACACCTTC. It yields the protein CASSVLGDYGYTF.

This clonotype has more than one count but fewer than ten. J is TRBJ1-4 and V is TRBV12-3 or TRBV12-4, with TRBD1 identical over 8 bases. V shed 6 bases and J 7 bases; nucleotides not matched to a gene: 4. The CDR3 is 13 amino acids. The CDR3, as DNA: TGTGCCAGCAGGAGGACAGGGATTGAAAAACTGTTTTTT. Protein sequence: CASRRTGIEKLFF.

The J gene is TRBJ2-7, the V gene TRBV11-2, with D possibly being TRBD1 (6 bases). Trimming cost V 5 bases and J 5 bases, with 13 bases left between them. Germline V gene data show CDR1 as SGHAT and CDR2 as FQNNGV. The CDR3 covers 13 residues. The CDR3 spells CASSTGNYHEQYF. CDR3 in DNA: TGTGCCAGCAGCACAGGGAACTACCACGAGCAGTACTTC.

This clonotype was seen only a few times. CDR3: CSAGRTSGISTDTQYF. The DNA of the CDR3 is TGCAGTGCTGGTAGGACTAGCGGGATTAGCACAGATACGCAGTATTTT. The chain employs TRBV20-1 and TRBJ2-3, with TRBD2 matching over 12 bases. There are 16 residues in the CDR3. Germline V gene lookup returns CDR1 DFQATT and CDR2 SNEGSKA (reference sequence). V lost 5 bases to trimming and J lost 0 bases; unmatched junction nucleotides: 6.

This rearrangement joins TRBV3-1 to TRBJ2-3; D is uncertain. Deletions cut 1 base from V and 2 bases from J, with 10 bases between. The CDR3 length is 15 residues. Germline CDR1 and CDR2: LGHDT and YNNKEL (reference sequence). Written as DNA, the CDR3 is TGTGCCAGCAGCCAAGCCCAAGCATACACAGATACGCAGTATTTT. It yields the protein CASSQAQAYTDTQYF.

The genes are TRBV5-1 and TRBJ2-2, with 8 nucleotides matching TRBD1. The length of the CDR3 is 16 residues. J was trimmed by 1 base and V by 4 bases; bases with no gene match: 6. Germline V gene lookup returns CDR1 SGHRS and CDR2 YFSETQ. CDR3 DNA sequence: TGCGCCAGCAGCGATGGACAGGGTGGGAACACCGGGGAGCTGTTTTTT. Protein product: CASSDGQGGNTGELFF.

This clonotype was counted a single time. The V gene is TRBV12-3 or TRBV12-4, the J gene TRBJ2-1; 10 nucleotides line up with TRBD2. V gave up 2 bases and J gave up 11 bases; unmatched junction bases: 3. The length of the CDR3 is 13 residues. The CDR3 is CASSLSSGRKQFF. CDR3 coding DNA: TGTGCCAGCAGTTTATCTAGCGGGAGAAAGCAGTTCTTC.

V gene TRBV9 combines with J gene TRBJ2-3; possibly TRBD2 for D (6 bases). This CDR3 is 15 amino acids long. CDR1 and CDR2 (germline): SGDLS, YYNGEE. The V and J ends lost 2 bases and 5 bases respectively, with 15 bases between them. The CDR3 sequence: CASSVTLQGGDTQYF. In DNA, the CDR3 is TGTGCCAGCAGCGTTACCCTCCAGGGAGGAGATACGCAGTATTTT.